This T cell receptor (beta chain) was documented in a study of cytomegalovirus exposure and HLA in healthy donors. Study background: Of the donors genotyped, several hundred in all, 65% to 90% fell in the Caucasian-associated ancestry cluster. Regarding the study as a whole: An analysis that came later showed most CMV-associated TCR beta chains appearing HLA-restricted.

This CDR3 is 14 amino acids long. Per germline, CDR1 SGHDN and CDR2 FVKESK. V shed 3 bases and J shed 4 bases, with 10 bases lying between them. PCR primers comprised 60 Vbeta and 13 Jbeta primers. Data came from immunoSEQ multiplex PCR; TCRdb stores just in-frame clones and leaves some out. Of approximately 150,000 clones in the sample, just over 75% were seen once. With regard to this clone: Its target is unknown.

This TCR derives from a man aged 40-49 years in good health and CMV-seronegative. The chain employs TRBV14 and TRBJ2-1; D remains unclear. Sequenced: PBMCs. The CDR3 region has the DNA TGTGCCAGCAGCCAGTCCCTAGAATACAATGAGCAGTTCTTC. This translates into CASSQSLEYNEQFF.